The clone carrying this TCR beta chain appeared a single time. Its antigen is unidentified. Participants comprised healthy donors of bone marrow. Despite likely unrecorded immune exposures, the donors were nominally healthy at the time of sampling. Both 60 Vbeta primers and 13 Jbeta primers went into the PCR. Clones were read by immunoSEQ multiplex PCR, and TCRdb kept only the in-frame ones, dropping some. The sample holds approximately 150,000 clones, around 80% seen once. This sample was taken from a study of cytomegalovirus exposure and HLA in healthy donors. The CDR3 extends over 15 amino acids. V was trimmed by 4 bases and J by 2 bases, leaving 11 bases between them. Germline V CDR1 and CDR2: MDHEN, SYDVKM. Findings of the study overall: Most sequenced TCRs were rare (though some public TCRs occurred in many donors). The study assumed roughly uniform donor sequencing depth for presence/absence analyses.

The V gene is TRBV28, the J gene TRBJ2-2, with D perhaps matching TRBD2 (6 bases). This clonotype was obtained from a man younger than 40 in good health and CMV-seronegative. The sample comprised PBMCs. The DNA of the CDR3 is TGTGCCAGCAGTTCCCCCGGGGGAAACACCGGGGAGCTGTTTTTT. Protein: CASSSPGGNTGELFF.